This T cell receptor (beta chain) was obtained from a study of shared clonotypes between healthy human individuals. Study summary: For every donor, three CD4 naive, three CD4 memory, two CD8 naive and one CD8 memory plates were used. General study findings and limits: Depth was large, yet rarefaction showed that sorted-subset sequencing was incomplete.

Looked up from germline, CDR1 is SGHNT and CDR2 is YENEEA. This CDR3 has 13 amino acids. With 6 bases removed from V and 0 bases from J, the gap between germline ends came to 5 bases. A remark on this clone: The antigen remains undetermined. Other DNA sequences in this specimen translate into the identical CDR3.

Sorted subsets were amplified in replicate PCRs using about 210 ng DNA, around 30,000 T cell genomes. Produced via immunoSEQ multiplex PCR; TCRdb's table is partial and in-frame only. This repertoire shows fewer than 850,000 clones, around 96% found once; its top ten account for around 0.21%. CD8 cells classed as naive were CD45RO-negative and positively selected for CCR7, excluding terminally differentiated effector memory CD45RA+ cells. The rearrangement links TRBV11-3 to TRBJ2-2; no definite D call. The source is a man aged 25 to 40 in good health. The sample consisted of naive CD8+ T cells sorted from blood. The CDR3 sequence: CASSGPNTGELFF. The CDR3 region has the DNA TGTGCCAGCAGTGGACCGAACACCGGGGAGCTGTTTTTT.